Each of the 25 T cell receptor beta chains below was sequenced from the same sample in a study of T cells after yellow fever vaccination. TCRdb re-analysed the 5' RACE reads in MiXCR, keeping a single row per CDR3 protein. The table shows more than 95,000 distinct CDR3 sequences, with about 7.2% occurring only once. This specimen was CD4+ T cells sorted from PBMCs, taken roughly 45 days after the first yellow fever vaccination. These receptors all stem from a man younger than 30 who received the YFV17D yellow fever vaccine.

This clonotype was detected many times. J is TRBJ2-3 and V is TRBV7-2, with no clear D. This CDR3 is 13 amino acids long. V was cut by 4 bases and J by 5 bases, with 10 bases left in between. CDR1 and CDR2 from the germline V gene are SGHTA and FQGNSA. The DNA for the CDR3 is TGTGCCAGCAGCTCGCAGCAGTTAGATACGCAGTATTTT. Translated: CASSSQQLDTQYF.

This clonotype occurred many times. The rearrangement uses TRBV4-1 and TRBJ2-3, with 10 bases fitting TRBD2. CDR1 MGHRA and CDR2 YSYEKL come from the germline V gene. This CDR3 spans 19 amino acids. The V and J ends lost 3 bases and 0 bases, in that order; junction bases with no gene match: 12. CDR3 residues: CASSQDEPSGGSSTDTQYF. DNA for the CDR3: TGCGCCAGCAGCCAGGACGAGCCTAGCGGGGGATCTAGCACAGATACGCAGTATTTT.

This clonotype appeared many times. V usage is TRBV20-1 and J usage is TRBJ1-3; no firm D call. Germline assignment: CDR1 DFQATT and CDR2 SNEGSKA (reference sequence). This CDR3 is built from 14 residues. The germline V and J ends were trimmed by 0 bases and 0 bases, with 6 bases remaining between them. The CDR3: CSARDRFSGNTIYF. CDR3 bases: TGCAGTGCTAGAGACCGGTTCTCTGGAAACACCATATATTTT.

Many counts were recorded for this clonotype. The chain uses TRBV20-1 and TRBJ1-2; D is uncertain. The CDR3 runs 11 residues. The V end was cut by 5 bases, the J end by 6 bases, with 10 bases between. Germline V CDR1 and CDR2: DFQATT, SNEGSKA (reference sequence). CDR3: CSAQNLDGYTF. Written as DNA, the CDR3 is TGCAGTGCTCAGAATCTTGATGGCTACACCTTC.

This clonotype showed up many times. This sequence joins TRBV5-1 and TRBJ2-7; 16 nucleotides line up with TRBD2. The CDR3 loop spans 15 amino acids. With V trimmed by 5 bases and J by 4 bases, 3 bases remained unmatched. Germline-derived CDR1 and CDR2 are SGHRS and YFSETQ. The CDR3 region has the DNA TGCGCCAGCAGGGGACTAGCGGGGGGGAGTTACGAGCAGTACTTC. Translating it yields CASRGLAGGSYEQYF.

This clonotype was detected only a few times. The CDR3 protein is CASTEKGTGNEKLFF. The DNA of the CDR3 is TGTGCCAGCACCGAGAAAGGGACTGGGAATGAAAAACTGTTTTTT. The chain recombines TRBV2 with TRBJ1-4; weak D call: TRBD1 (5 bases). The CDR3 is 15 residues long. V was pared by 7 bases and J by 5 bases, with 17 bases between. CDR1 and CDR2 from the germline V gene are SNHLY and FYNNEI.

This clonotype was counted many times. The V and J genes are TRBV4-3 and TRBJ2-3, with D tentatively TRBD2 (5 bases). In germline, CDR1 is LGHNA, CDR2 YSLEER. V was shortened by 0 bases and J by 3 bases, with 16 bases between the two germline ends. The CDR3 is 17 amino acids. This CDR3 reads CASSQEGSGSGTDTQYF. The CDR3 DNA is TGCGCCAGCAGCCAAGAAGGCTCGGGGTCGGGAACAGATACGCAGTATTTT.

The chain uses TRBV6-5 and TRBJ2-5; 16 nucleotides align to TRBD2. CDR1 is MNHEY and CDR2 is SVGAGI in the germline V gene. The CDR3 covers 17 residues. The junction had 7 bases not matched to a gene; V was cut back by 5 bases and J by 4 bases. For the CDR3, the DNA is TGTGCCAGCAGTCCCGGGACTAGCGGGGGGGCTAGAGAGACCCAGTACTTC. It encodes CASSPGTSGGARETQYF.

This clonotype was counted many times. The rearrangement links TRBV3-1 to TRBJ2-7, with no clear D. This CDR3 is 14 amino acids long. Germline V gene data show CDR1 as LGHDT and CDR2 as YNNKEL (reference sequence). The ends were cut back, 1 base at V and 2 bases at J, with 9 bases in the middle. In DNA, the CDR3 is TGTGCCAGCAGCCAAGGTCTCATACCCTACGAGCAGTACGTC. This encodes CASSQGLIPYEQYV.

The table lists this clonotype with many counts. In DNA form, the CDR3 reads TGTGCCAGCAGTACAGTCACAGATACGCAGTATTTT. Translated, it gives CASSTVTDTQYF. The chain joins TRBV7-2 to TRBJ2-3; D not certain. The CDR3 length is 12 residues. V was pared by 6 bases and J by 2 bases, with 6 bases between. Per germline, CDR1 SGHTA and CDR2 FQGNSA. The variable domain in full, with the rest retrieved from reference TRBV7-2 and TRBJ2-3, is GAGVSQSPSNKVTEKGKDVELRCDPISGHTALYWYRQSLGQGLEFLIYFQGNSAPDKSGLPSDRFSAERTGGSVSTLTIQRTQQEDSAVYLCASSTVTDTQYFGPGTRLTVL.

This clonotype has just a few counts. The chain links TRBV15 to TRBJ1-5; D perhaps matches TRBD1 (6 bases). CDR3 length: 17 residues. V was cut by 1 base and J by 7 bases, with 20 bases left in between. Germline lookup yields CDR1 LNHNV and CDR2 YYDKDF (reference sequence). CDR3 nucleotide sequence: TGTGCCACCAGCAGAGGCCCTCGGGGGGCCGGCAGCCAGCCCCAGCATTTT. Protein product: CATSRGPRGAGSQPQHF.

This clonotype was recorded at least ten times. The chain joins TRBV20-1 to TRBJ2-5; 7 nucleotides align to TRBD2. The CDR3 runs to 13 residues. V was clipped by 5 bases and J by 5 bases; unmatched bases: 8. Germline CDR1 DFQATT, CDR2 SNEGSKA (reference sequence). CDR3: CSASQLARETQYF. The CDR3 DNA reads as TGCAGTGCTTCACAACTAGCGCGGGAGACCCAGTACTTC.

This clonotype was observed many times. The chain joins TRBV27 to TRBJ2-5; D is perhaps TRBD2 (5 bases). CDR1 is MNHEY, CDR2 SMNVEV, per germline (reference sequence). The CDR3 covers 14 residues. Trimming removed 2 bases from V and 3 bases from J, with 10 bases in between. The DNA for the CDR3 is TGTGCCAGCAGTTTAATTAGGCGGGAAGAGACCCAGTACTTC. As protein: CASSLIRREETQYF.

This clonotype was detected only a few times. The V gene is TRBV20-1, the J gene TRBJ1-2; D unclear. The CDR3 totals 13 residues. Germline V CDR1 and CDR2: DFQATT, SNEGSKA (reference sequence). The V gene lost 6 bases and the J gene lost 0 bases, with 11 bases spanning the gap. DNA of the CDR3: TGCAGTGCGGAGGGTGGCTCTAACTATGGCTACACCTTC. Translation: CSAEGGSNYGYTF.

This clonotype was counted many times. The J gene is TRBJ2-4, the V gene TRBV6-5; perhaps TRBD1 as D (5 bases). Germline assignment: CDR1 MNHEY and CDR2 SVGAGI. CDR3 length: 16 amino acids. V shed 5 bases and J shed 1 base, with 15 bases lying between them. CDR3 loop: CASSHQGPGAKNIQYF. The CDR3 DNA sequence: TGTGCCAGCAGTCACCAGGGCCCAGGGGCCAAAAACATTCAGTACTTC.

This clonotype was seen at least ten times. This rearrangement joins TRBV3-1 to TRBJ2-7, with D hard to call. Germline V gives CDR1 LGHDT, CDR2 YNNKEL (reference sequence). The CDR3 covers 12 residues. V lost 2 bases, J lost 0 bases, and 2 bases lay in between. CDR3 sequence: CASSQYSYEQYF. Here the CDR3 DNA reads TGTGCCAGCAGCCAATACTCCTACGAGCAGTACTTC.

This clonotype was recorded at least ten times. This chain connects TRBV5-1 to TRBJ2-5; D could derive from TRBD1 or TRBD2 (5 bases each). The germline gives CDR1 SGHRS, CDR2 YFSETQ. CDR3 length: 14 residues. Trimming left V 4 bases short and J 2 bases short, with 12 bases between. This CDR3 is CASSKGTIQETQYF. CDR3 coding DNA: TGCGCCAGCAGCAAAGGGACGATTCAAGAGACCCAGTACTTC.

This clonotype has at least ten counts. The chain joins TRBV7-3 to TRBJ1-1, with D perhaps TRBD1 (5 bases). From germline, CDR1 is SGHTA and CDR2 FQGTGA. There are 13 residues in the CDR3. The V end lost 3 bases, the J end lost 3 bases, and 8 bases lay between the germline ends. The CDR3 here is CASSLGEHTEAFF. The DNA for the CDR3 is TGTGCCAGCAGCTTGGGGGAACACACTGAAGCTTTCTTT.

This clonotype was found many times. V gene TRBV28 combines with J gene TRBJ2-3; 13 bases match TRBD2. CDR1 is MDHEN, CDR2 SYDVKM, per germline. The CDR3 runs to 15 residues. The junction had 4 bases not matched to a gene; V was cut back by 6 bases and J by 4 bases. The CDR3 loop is CASSKLAGGPDTQYF. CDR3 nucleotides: TGTGCCAGCAGCAAACTAGCGGGGGGGCCAGATACGCAGTATTTT.

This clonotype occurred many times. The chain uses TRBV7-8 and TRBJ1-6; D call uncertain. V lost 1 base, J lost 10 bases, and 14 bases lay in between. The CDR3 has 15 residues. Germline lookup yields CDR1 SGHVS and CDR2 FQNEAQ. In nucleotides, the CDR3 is TGTGCCAGCAGCTTAGTTCGGGGAAAGGGCTCACCCCTCCACTTT. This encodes CASSLVRGKGSPLHF.

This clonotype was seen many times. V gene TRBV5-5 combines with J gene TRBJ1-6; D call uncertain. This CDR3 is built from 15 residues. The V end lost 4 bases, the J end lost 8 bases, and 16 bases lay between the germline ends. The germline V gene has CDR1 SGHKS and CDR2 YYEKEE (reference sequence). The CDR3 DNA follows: TGTGCCAGCAGCACCGAGGCTTTCCTTGATTCACCCCTCCACTTT. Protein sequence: CASSTEAFLDSPLHF.

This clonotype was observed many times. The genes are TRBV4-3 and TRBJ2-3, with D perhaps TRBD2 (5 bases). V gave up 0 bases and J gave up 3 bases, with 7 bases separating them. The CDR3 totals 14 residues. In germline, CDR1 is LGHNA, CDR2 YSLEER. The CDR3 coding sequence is TGCGCCAGCAGCCAAGAACTAGAAACAGATACGCAGTATTTT. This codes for CASSQELETDTQYF.

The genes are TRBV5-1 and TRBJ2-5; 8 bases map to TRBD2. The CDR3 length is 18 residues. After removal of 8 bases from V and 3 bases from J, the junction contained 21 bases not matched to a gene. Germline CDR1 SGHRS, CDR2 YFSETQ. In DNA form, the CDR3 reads TGCGCCAGGGGGACTGCCGACCGTCCCACCGGGGGGGAAGAGACCCAGTACTTC. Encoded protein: CARGTADRPTGGEETQYF.

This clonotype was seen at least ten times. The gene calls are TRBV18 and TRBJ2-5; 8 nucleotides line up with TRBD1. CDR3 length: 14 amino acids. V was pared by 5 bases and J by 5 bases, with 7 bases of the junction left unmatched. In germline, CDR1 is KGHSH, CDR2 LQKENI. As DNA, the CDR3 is TGTGCCAGCTCAGCATGGACAGGGCTGGAGACCCAGTACTTC. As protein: CASSAWTGLETQYF.

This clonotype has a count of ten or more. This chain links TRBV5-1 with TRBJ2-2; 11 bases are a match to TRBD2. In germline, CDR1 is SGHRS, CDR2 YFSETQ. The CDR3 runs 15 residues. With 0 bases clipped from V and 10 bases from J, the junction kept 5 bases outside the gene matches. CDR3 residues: CASSLGLAGYMELFF. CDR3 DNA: TGCGCCAGCAGCTTGGGACTAGCGGGGTACATGGAGCTGTTTTTT. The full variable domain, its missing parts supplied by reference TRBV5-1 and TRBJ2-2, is KAGVTQTPRYLIKTRGQQVTLSCSPISGHRSVSWYQQTPGQGLQFLFEYFSETQRNKGNFPGRFSGRQFSNSRSEMNVSTLELGDSALYLCASSLGLAGYMELFFGEGSRLTVL.